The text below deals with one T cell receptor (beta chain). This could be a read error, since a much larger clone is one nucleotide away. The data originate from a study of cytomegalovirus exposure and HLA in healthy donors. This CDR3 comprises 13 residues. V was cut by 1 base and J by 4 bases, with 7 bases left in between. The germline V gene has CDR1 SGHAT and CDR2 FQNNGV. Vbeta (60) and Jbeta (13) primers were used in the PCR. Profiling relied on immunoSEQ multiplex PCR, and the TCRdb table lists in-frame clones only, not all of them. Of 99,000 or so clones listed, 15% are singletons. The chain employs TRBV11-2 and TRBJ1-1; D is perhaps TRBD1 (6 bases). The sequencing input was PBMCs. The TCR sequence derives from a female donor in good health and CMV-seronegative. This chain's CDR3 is CASSLAGVTEAFF. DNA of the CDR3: TGTGCCAGCAGCTTAGCAGGGGTCACTGAAGCTTTCTTT.